A single sample gave rise to the 19 T cell receptor beta chains below, sequenced in a study of T cell changes during pregnancy in multiple sclerosis (dated by TCRdb to about 2019). Libraries were constructed by the immunoSEQ multiplex PCR assay. The immuneACCESS repertoire file appears here via TCRdb, limited to in-frame rearrangements. These files lack a portion of the clones; in checked studies, under half of the deficit traces to unresolved V genes, and the cause of the others is not known. The sample contains about 50,000 clones, 85% to 95% of them found a single time. 0.25% to 0.3% of the sample is held by the ten biggest clonotypes. The source was CD4+ T cells from peripheral blood mononuclear cells, collected in the second trimester of pregnancy. These receptors were obtained from a female donor with multiple sclerosis, enrolled in a pregnancy study.

The chain employs TRBV27 and TRBJ1-2; the match to TRBD1 covers 11 bases. Per germline, CDR1 MNHEY and CDR2 SMNVEV (reference sequence). With 5 bases clipped from V and 2 bases from J, the junction kept 4 bases outside the gene matches. The CDR3 covers 15 residues. The CDR3 sequence: CASSPWDRGNYGYTF. The CDR3 DNA reads TGTGCCAGCAGTCCCTGGGACAGGGGGAACTATGGCTACACCTTC.

About this clone itself: The germline gene is not matched at one end of the junction; a read error may be the cause. The rearrangement links TRBV7-7 to TRBJ2-5; TRBD2 agrees at 13 bases. Per the germline V gene, CDR1 is SSHAT and CDR2 is FNYEAQ (reference sequence). The CDR3 runs to 16 residues. The CDR3 DNA reads as TGTGCTAGCAGCCCGGGACTAGCGGGGCACCAAGAGACCCAGTACTTC. Amino acid sequence: CASSPGLAGHQETQYF.

The V gene is TRBV7-3, the J gene TRBJ1-1; TRBD1 matches at 7 bases. Trimming removed 2 bases from V and 4 bases from J; junction bases left unmatched: 7. The CDR3 loop spans 15 amino acids. CDR1 is SGHTA and CDR2 is FQGTGA in the germline V gene. The CDR3 region has the DNA TGTGCCAGCAGCTTAGGGGGCCAGGGGGGCACTGAAGCTTTCTTT. It translates to CASSLGGQGGTEAFF.

This clone is a singleton in its sample. V is TRBV6-5 and J is TRBJ1-4; weak D call: TRBD1 (5 bases). The V end was cut by 3 bases, the J end by 7 bases, with 15 bases between. The CDR3 runs 15 residues. Germline lookup yields CDR1 MNHEY and CDR2 SVGAGI. The CDR3 DNA sequence: TGTGCCAGCAGTTATGCAGGCCCGGGGGGTGAAAAACTGTTTTTT. Translated, it gives CASSYAGPGGEKLFF.

The CDR3 coding sequence is TGTGCCAGCAGCTTAAGACTAGAACCTAATGAGCAGTTCTTC. Residues: CASSLRLEPNEQFF. This chain links TRBV7-6 with TRBJ2-1, with D perhaps matching TRBD2 (6 bases). The CDR3 covers 14 residues. Trimming left V 2 bases short and J 7 bases short, with 12 bases between. Germline CDR1 and CDR2: SGHVS and FNYEAQ.

The gene calls are TRBV7-6 and TRBJ1-5; perhaps TRBD1 as D (5 bases). Trimming left V 3 bases short and J 2 bases short, with 17 bases between. The CDR3 is 17 amino acids. Germline lookup yields CDR1 SGHVS and CDR2 FNYEAQ. The CDR3 spells CASSFHSGQGRNQPQHF. For the CDR3, the DNA is TGTGCCAGCAGCTTCCACTCAGGGCAGGGCCGCAATCAGCCCCAGCATTTT.

The CDR3 DNA sequence: TGTGCCAGCAGCCCAGGACTAGCGGGGGGCCAGGATGAGCAGTTCTTC. It specifies CASSPGLAGGQDEQFF. The chain has TRBV7-3 and TRBJ2-1, with 14 bases identical to TRBD2. V trimming: 5 bases; J trimming: 8 bases; junction bases outside the gene matches: 8. CDR3 length equals 16 residues. The germline CDR1 and CDR2 sequences are SGHTA and FQGTGA.

This chain connects TRBV4-1 to TRBJ1-2; TRBD1 agrees at 10 bases. The germline V gene has CDR1 MGHRA and CDR2 YSYEKL. The CDR3 has 17 residues. V lost 3 bases and J lost 7; bases outside the gene matches: 14. CDR3 nucleotides: TGCGCCAGCAGCCACATGATCCGGGACAGGGGTTCGAGTGGCTACACCTTC. Residues: CASSHMIRDRGSSGYTF.

This clone was seen once. The CDR3 spells CASSRPTASNYGYTF. The DNA of the CDR3 is TGCGCCAGCAGCCGCCCGACAGCCTCTAACTATGGCTACACCTTC. The chain combines TRBV4-1 with TRBJ1-2, with a weak D call TRBD1 (5 bases). The germline V and J ends were trimmed by 4 bases and 0 bases, with 12 bases remaining between them. The CDR3 length is 15 residues. Germline V gene data show CDR1 as MGHRA and CDR2 as YSYEKL.

This clone has just one count. The chain combines TRBV21-1 with TRBJ2-3; TRBD2, the table's D call, was not compared with the DNA. TRBV21-1 is designated a pseudogene. This CDR3 has 16 amino acids. The CDR3 nucleotides read TGTGCCAGCAGCAAAACCAGCGGGGGGGCGGGAGATACGCAGTATTTT. It is translated as CASSKTSGGAGDTQYF.

J is TRBJ2-3 and V is TRBV5-4; 7 bases match TRBD1. Germline V CDR1 and CDR2: SGHNT, YYREEE (reference sequence). V trimming: 5 bases; J trimming: 12 bases; junction bases outside the gene matches: 12. The CDR3 totals 13 residues. The CDR3 region is CASSPDRVGSQYF. The CDR3 coding sequence is TGTGCCAGCAGTCCAGACAGGGTAGGCTCACAGTATTTT.

The chain is built from TRBV19 and TRBJ1-2; D remains unclear. The CDR3 is made up of 14 amino acids. Germline V gene data show CDR1 as LNHDA and CDR2 as SQIVND (reference sequence). V lost 1 base and J lost 1, with 7 bases in between. CDR3: CASSIVGSNYGYTF. CDR3 sequence (DNA): TGTGCCAGTAGTATAGTTGGCAGTAACTATGGCTACACCTTC.

The chain recombines TRBV29-1 with TRBJ2-7; maybe TRBD2 (5 bases). This CDR3 spans 16 amino acids. Trimming pared 4 bases from V and 0 bases from J, leaving 19 bases between. CDR1 and CDR2 from the germline V gene are SQVTM and ANQGSEA. DNA for the CDR3: TGCAGCGTTGCGGGTCTTGTAGCGACGGACTCCTACGAGCAGTACTTC. It specifies CSVAGLVATDSYEQYF.

The chain links TRBV15 to TRBJ2-5, with D unresolved. The V gene lost 3 bases and the J gene lost 6 bases, with 5 bases spanning the gap. The CDR3 runs to 11 residues. The germline V gene has CDR1 LNHNV and CDR2 YYDKDF (reference sequence). This CDR3 reads CATSSQKTQYF. The DNA of the CDR3 is TGTGCCACCAGCAGTCAAAAGACCCAGTACTTC.

V is TRBV29-1 and J is TRBJ1-2, with D perhaps TRBD1 (6 bases). CDR1 is SQVTM, CDR2 ANQGSEA, per germline. Trimming took 0 bases from V and 4 from J, leaving 12 bases between them. The CDR3 spans 14 residues. The CDR3 loop reads CSVEEDSHLYGYTF. The CDR3 nucleotides read TGCAGCGTTGAAGAGGACAGTCACCTCTATGGCTACACCTTC. The variable domain in full, with the rest retrieved from reference TRBV29-1 and TRBJ1-2, is SAVISQKPSRDICQRGTSLTIQCQVDSQVTMMFWYRQQPGQSLTLIATANQGSEATYESGFVIDKFPISRPNLTFSTLTVSNMSPEDSSIYLCSVEEDSHLYGYTFGSGTRLTVV.

The J gene is TRBJ2-3, the V gene TRBV11-2; D is ambiguous. Germline assignment: CDR1 SGHAT and CDR2 FQNNGV. V was shortened by 1 base and J by 1 base, with 3 bases between the two germline ends. The CDR3 is made up of 13 amino acids. The DNA of the CDR3 is TGTGCCAGCAGCTTAGCGGGCACAGATACGCAGTATTTT. Encoded protein: CASSLAGTDTQYF.

The chain has TRBV2 and TRBJ2-2; a possible D gene is TRBD1 (6 bases). The CDR3 contains 15 residues. Germline V gene data show CDR1 as SNHLY and CDR2 as FYNNEI. V lost 6 bases and J lost 6, with 17 bases in between. CDR3 amino acids: CASSLDAGASGELFF. The DNA of the CDR3 is TGTGCCAGCAGCCTAGATGCAGGGGCTTCCGGGGAGCTGTTTTTT.

This sequence joins TRBV27 and TRBJ2-5; D is possibly TRBD2 (7 bases). The V gene lost 6 bases and the J gene lost 4 bases, with 15 bases spanning the gap. Germline assignment: CDR1 MNHEY and CDR2 SMNVEV (reference sequence). The CDR3 runs to 14 residues. This CDR3 reads CASSLIGGVETQYF. CDR3 DNA: TGTGCCAGCAGCCTAATAGGGGGGGTAGAGACCCAGTACTTC.

The rearrangement uses TRBV27 and TRBJ1-1; 8 bases fit TRBD1. The CDR3 consists of 15 residues. Germline CDR1 is MNHEY and CDR2 is SMNVEV (reference sequence). V was pared by 6 bases and J by 0 bases, with 6 bases of the junction left unmatched. CDR3 nucleotides: TGTGCCAGCAGAAGGGACAGGAGGATGAACACTGAAGCTTTCTTT. Translated, it gives CASRRDRRMNTEAFF.